The 23 T cell receptor beta chains given below trace back to one sample, sequenced in a study of blood T cell repertoires in COVID-19. Only in-frame clones appear in the TCRdb table, and some are missing; sequencing was by immunoSEQ multiplex PCR. The table includes around 230,000 clones, around 90% detected once. The sequencing input was PBMCs or T cells enriched from blood (not recorded which). The receptors come from a woman aged 25 to 39 who had recovered from COVID-19.

The rearrangement uses TRBV5-6 and TRBJ2-1; D perhaps matches TRBD1 (5 bases). Per the germline V gene, CDR1 is SGHDT and CDR2 is YYEEEE. Trimming cost V 3 bases and J 12 bases, with 16 bases left between them. The CDR3 is 13 amino acids. CDR3 protein: CASSSGLGAGQFF. The CDR3 DNA is TGTGCCAGCAGCTCAGGGCTAGGAGCCGGGCAGTTCTTC.

This clone was seen once. The chain combines TRBV7-9 with TRBJ1-4; D is perhaps TRBD1 (6 bases). Trimming took off 6 bases at V and 8 bases at J, with 10 bases between the two ends. Germline V gene data show CDR1 as SEHNR and CDR2 as FQNEAQ (reference sequence). There are 12 residues in the CDR3. CDR3 region: CASSQGQEKLFF. For the CDR3, the DNA is TGTGCCAGCAGTCAAGGACAGGAAAAACTGTTTTTT.

The chain links TRBV28 to TRBJ1-6, with D tentatively TRBD1 (6 bases). This CDR3 comprises 13 residues. Germline V gene data show CDR1 as MDHEN and CDR2 as SYDVKM. V lost 3 bases to trimming and J lost 10 bases, with 10 bases between them. CDR3: CASSFQGNSPLHF. As DNA, the CDR3 is TGTGCCAGCAGTTTTCAGGGGAACTCACCCCTCCACTTT. Full variable domain (outside the CDR3, taken from reference TRBV28 and TRBJ1-6): DVKVTQSSRYLVKRTGEKVFLECVQDMDHENMFWYRQDPGLGLRLIYFSYDVKMKEKGDIPEGYSVSREKKERFSLILESASTNQTSMYLCASSFQGNSPLHFGNGTRLTVT.

This rearrangement joins TRBV28 to TRBJ2-7; D possibly corresponds to TRBD2 (6 bases). V was cut by 7 bases and J by 1 base, with 17 bases left in between. The CDR3 has 15 residues. Germline V gene sequence: CDR1 MDHEN, CDR2 SYDVKM. In DNA, the CDR3 is TGTGCCAGCAAAGGGCGGCGGGAAGGGTCCTACGAGCAGTACTTC. It is translated as CASKGRREGSYEQYF.

The chain joins TRBV19 to TRBJ1-5; D remains unclear. Per germline, CDR1 LNHDA and CDR2 SQIVND (reference sequence). The CDR3 consists of 16 residues. V was cut by 3 bases and J by 2 bases, with 14 bases left in between. CDR3 sequence: CASSISGFMGNQPQHF. In nucleotides, the CDR3 is TGTGCCAGTAGTATTAGCGGGTTTATGGGCAATCAGCCCCAGCATTTT.

The V gene is TRBV10-3, the J gene TRBJ2-5; D is perhaps TRBD2 (6 bases). Germline CDR1 ENHRY, CDR2 SYGVKD. The CDR3 totals 14 residues. V shed 4 bases and J shed 0 bases, with 9 bases lying between them. CDR3 nucleotides: TGTGCCATCAGTGTCTCGGGGGACCAAGAGACCCAGTACTTC. Its protein product is CAISVSGDQETQYF.

For the CDR3, the DNA is TGTGCCAGTAGTAGAAATAACCCAGGGTTGGATCAGCCCCAGCATTTT. Translated, it gives CASSRNNPGLDQPQHF. The chain combines TRBV19 with TRBJ1-5; tentative D call: TRBD1 (5 bases). Germline lookup yields CDR1 LNHDA and CDR2 SQIVND (reference sequence). The V end lost 4 bases, the J end lost 5 bases, and 18 bases lay between the germline ends. The CDR3 runs to 16 residues.

The rearrangement links TRBV7-3 to TRBJ1-3, with TRBD1 matching 9 bases. Germline CDR1 reads SGHTA; CDR2 reads FQGTGA. This CDR3 spans 15 amino acids. With 5 bases clipped from V and 2 bases from J, the junction kept 4 bases outside the gene matches. DNA of the CDR3: TGTGCCAGCAGCCAGGGGACAGGGACTGGAAACACCATATATTTT. This encodes CASSQGTGTGNTIYF.

As regards this clone: Other DNA sequences in this specimen translate into the identical CDR3. The chain recombines TRBV6-5 with TRBJ1-6, with 9 bases that match TRBD1. The V and J ends lost 6 bases and 5 bases, in that order; junction bases with no gene match: 2. Germline V gives CDR1 MNHEY, CDR2 SVGAGI. The CDR3 covers 14 residues. The CDR3 sequence: CASSRDRDNSPLHF. The CDR3 DNA reads as TGTGCCAGCAGCCGGGACAGGGATAATTCACCCCTCCACTTT.

This rearrangement joins TRBV29-1 to TRBJ1-1; D unclear. This CDR3 comprises 11 residues. Germline-derived CDR1 and CDR2 are SQVTM and ANQGSEA. Trimming stripped 8 bases from V and 3 bases from J, with 10 bases between. CDR3 sequence reads: CSPKRDTEAFF. The CDR3 DNA sequence: TGCAGCCCTAAGAGGGACACTGAAGCTTTCTTT. The whole variable domain, filled in from reference TRBV29-1 and TRBJ1-1, reads SAVISQKPSRDICQRGTSLTIQCQVDSQVTMMFWYRQQPGQSLTLIATANQGSEATYESGFVIDKFPISRPNLTFSTLTVSNMSPEDSSIYLCSPKRDTEAFFGQGTRLTVV.

The CDR3 DNA reads TGTGCCAGCAGCTCCGGGACAGGGTGGGTTTTCGGCTACACCTTC. It codes for CASSSGTGWVFGYTF. The chain couples TRBV7-3 to TRBJ1-2, with 9 bases aligning to TRBD1. There are 15 residues in the CDR3. CDR1 and CDR2 (germline): SGHTA, FQGTGA. V lost 4 bases and J lost 8; bases outside the gene matches: 11.

CDR3 coding DNA: TGTGCCAGCAGCAACAATGTGTACGGAGGTTCCTCCTACGAGCAGTACTTC. Protein product: CASSNNVYGGSSYEQYF. The chain employs TRBV7-9 and TRBJ2-7, with a possible D match to TRBD2 (5 bases). V lost 5 bases to trimming and J lost 0 bases, with 20 bases between them. Germline CDR1 reads SEHNR; CDR2 reads FQNEAQ (reference sequence). The CDR3 loop spans 17 amino acids.

This clone appeared once. The rearrangement uses TRBV9 and TRBJ2-1, with D possibly TRBD2 on 7 matching bases. The CDR3 sequence is 16 residues long. The V end lost 3 bases, the J end lost 9 bases, and 22 bases lay between the germline ends. In germline, CDR1 is SGDLS, CDR2 YYNGEE. The CDR3 sequence: CASSARGGTPSAEQFF. CDR3 nucleotides: TGTGCCAGCAGCGCGAGGGGGGGGACTCCCTCGGCTGAGCAGTTCTTC.

This rearrangement joins TRBV27 to TRBJ1-4, with 7 nucleotides matching TRBD1. Germline CDR1 reads MNHEY; CDR2 reads SMNVEV (reference sequence). The CDR3 is 14 residues long. Trimming took 4 bases from V and 8 from J; bases not matched to a gene: 7. The CDR3 here is CASSSRTGQEKLFF. The CDR3 DNA follows: TGTGCCAGCAGTTCTCGGACAGGCCAAGAAAAACTGTTTTTT.

This sequence joins TRBV4-2 and TRBJ2-2; D may be TRBD1 (5 bases). The V gene's germline CDR1 is LGHNA and CDR2 YNFKEQ. This CDR3 region has 15 residues. The V gene lost 0 bases and the J gene lost 1 base, with 6 bases spanning the gap. The CDR3 DNA follows: TGTGCCAGCAGCCAAGATACAGGGAACACCGGGGAGCTGTTTTTT. Translated: CASSQDTGNTGELFF.

The chain joins TRBV12-5 to TRBJ1-3, with D possibly matching TRBD1 (5 bases). V was clipped by 4 bases and J by 8 bases, with 21 bases between them. The CDR3 spans 16 residues. CDR1 LGHNT and CDR2 FRNRAP come from the germline V gene. CDR3 residues: CASGSIRGGVGYTIYF. The CDR3 bases are TGTGCTAGTGGTTCAATCCGAGGAGGGGTGGGATACACCATATATTTT.

The chain uses TRBV29-1 and TRBJ1-1, with D possibly being TRBD1 (6 bases). Germline V gene sequence: CDR1 SQVTM, CDR2 ANQGSEA. V was pared by 7 bases and J by 1 base, with 13 bases between. There are 13 residues in the CDR3. The DNA for the CDR3 is TGCAGCGGTCAGGGGTTTGAGAACACTGAAGCTTTCTTT. It specifies CSGQGFENTEAFF.

The chain couples TRBV7-9 to TRBJ2-3, with 13 bases identical to TRBD2. Germline V gene sequence: CDR1 SEHNR, CDR2 FQNEAQ (reference sequence). The CDR3 length is 16 residues. Unmatched junction bases numbered 7, after V lost 3 bases and J lost 7 bases. The CDR3 protein is CASSFRTSGGMNTQYF. CDR3 nucleotide sequence: TGTGCCAGCAGCTTCCGGACTAGCGGGGGCATGAATACGCAGTATTTT.

The chain carries TRBV5-1 and TRBJ2-5; tentative D call: TRBD1 (5 bases). Germline V lookup: CDR1 SGHRS, CDR2 YFSETQ. The CDR3 consists of 13 residues. V lost 2 bases and J 5 bases, leaving 10 bases between the germline ends. CDR3 DNA: TGCGCCAGCAGCTTAGCAGGGTGGGAGACCCAGTACTTC. It codes for CASSLAGWETQYF.

This clone has only a few counts. The rearrangement uses TRBV29-1 and TRBJ2-7; D possibly corresponds to TRBD1 (6 bases). V lost 3 bases, J lost 4 bases, and 7 bases lay in between. CDR1 and CDR2 from the germline V gene are SQVTM and ANQGSEA. CDR3 length: 11 residues. CDR3 protein: CSVEGAYEQYF. The DNA of the CDR3 is TGCAGCGTTGAGGGGGCTTACGAGCAGTACTTC.

The gene calls are TRBV7-2 and TRBJ2-2, with 8 bases matching TRBD2. The CDR3 is made up of 13 amino acids. The germline V gene has CDR1 SGHTA and CDR2 FQGNSA. V gave up 1 base and J gave up 9 bases; unmatched junction bases: 1. The CDR3 loop is CASSLGGGWELFF. Here the CDR3 DNA reads TGTGCCAGCAGCTTAGGCGGGGGGTGGGAGCTGTTTTTT. The variable domain in full, completed from reference TRBV7-2 and TRBJ2-2, reads GAGVSQSPSNKVTEKGKDVELRCDPISGHTALYWYRQSLGQGLEFLIYFQGNSAPDKSGLPSDRFSAERTGGSVSTLTIQRTQQEDSAVYLCASSLGGGWELFFGEGSRLTVL.

J is TRBJ1-2 and V is TRBV19, with 9 bases matching TRBD1. CDR3 length: 14 amino acids. V shed 6 bases and J 4 bases; nucleotides not matched to a gene: 6. The germline V gene has CDR1 LNHDA and CDR2 SQIVND (reference sequence). In DNA, the CDR3 is TGTGCCAGTAGACAGCAGGGACAGGGCTATGGCTACACCTTC. It codes for CASRQQGQGYGYTF. Filled out from reference TRBV19 and TRBJ1-2, the complete variable domain reads DGGITQSPKYLFRKEGQNVTLSCEQNLNHDAMYWYRQDPGQGLRLIYYSQIVNDFQKGDIAEGYSVSREKKESFPLTVTSAQKNPTAFYLCASRQQGQGYGYTFGSGTRLTVV.

The rearrangement uses TRBV6-5 and TRBJ1-6, with D possibly being TRBD1 (6 bases). Germline V lookup: CDR1 MNHEY, CDR2 SVGAGI. V gave up 8 bases and J gave up 8 bases, with 13 bases separating them. The CDR3 is made up of 13 amino acids. The DNA of the CDR3 is TGTGCCAGCCAAACAGGGACGGATTCACCCCTCCACTTT. Amino acid sequence: CASQTGTDSPLHF.